This section outlines one TCR beta chain sequence together with its context. These data are taken from a study of blood T cell repertoires in COVID-19. Whole-study context: The United States, Italy and Spain provided the acute and convalescent COVID-19 samples.

Germline-derived CDR1 and CDR2 are LNHDA and SQIVND (reference sequence). Unmatched junction bases numbered 6, after V lost 1 base and J lost 3 bases. The CDR3 consists of 15 residues. The authors' processing: The authors estimated nucleated cell counts from reference gene primer amplification. Profiling relied on immunoSEQ multiplex PCR, and the TCRdb table lists in-frame clones only, not all of them. V and J calls and clone size are those listed in that table; D and trimming were worked out from the DNA. This table holds approximately 330,000 clones, approximately 86% found once. Material for sequencing was peripheral blood. The source is a man aged 30 to 39 with COVID-19, enrolled during active disease. The chain recombines TRBV19 with TRBJ2-7; 7 nucleotides agree with TRBD1. CDR3 sequence: CASSIGQGLFYEQYF. Here the CDR3 DNA reads TGTGCCAGTAGTATAGGACAGGGCCTTTTCTACGAGCAGTACTTC. Full variable domain (outside the CDR3, taken from reference TRBV19 and TRBJ2-7): DGGITQSPKYLFRKEGQNVTLSCEQNLNHDAMYWYRQDPGQGLRLIYYSQIVNDFQKGDIAEGYSVSREKKESFPLTVTSAQKNPTAFYLCASSIGQGLFYEQYFGPGTRLTVT.